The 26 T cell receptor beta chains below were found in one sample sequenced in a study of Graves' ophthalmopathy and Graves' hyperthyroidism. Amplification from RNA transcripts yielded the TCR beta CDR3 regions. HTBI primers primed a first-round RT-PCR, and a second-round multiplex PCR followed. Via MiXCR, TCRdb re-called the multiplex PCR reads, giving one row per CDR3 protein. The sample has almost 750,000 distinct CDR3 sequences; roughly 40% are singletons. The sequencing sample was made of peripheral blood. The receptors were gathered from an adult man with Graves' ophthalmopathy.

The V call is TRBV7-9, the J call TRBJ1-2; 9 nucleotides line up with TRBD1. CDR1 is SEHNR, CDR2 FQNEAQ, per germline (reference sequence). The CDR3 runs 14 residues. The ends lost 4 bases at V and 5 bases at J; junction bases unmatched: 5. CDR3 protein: CASSSSGQGYGYTF. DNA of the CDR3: TGTGCCAGCAGCTCCTCGGGACAGGGTTATGGCTACACCTTC.

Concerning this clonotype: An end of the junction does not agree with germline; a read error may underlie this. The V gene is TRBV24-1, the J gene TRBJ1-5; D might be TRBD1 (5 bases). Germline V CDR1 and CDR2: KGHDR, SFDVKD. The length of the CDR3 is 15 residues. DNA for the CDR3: TGTGCCAGCAGTTACTCGACAGATGGGGGTCAGCCCCAGCATTTT. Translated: CASSYSTDGGQPQHF.

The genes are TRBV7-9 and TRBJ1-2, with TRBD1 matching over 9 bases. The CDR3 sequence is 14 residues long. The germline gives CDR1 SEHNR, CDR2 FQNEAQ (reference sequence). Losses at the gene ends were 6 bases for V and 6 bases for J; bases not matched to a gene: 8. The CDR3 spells CASSSTDRGNGYTF. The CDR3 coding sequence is TGTGCCAGCAGTTCTACCGACAGGGGGAATGGCTACACCTTC. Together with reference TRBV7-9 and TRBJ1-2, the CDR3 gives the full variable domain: DTGVSQNPRHKITKRGQNVTFRCDPISEHNRLYWYRQTLGQGPEFLTYFQNEAQLEKSRLLSDRFSAERPKGSFSTLEIQRTEQGDSAMYLCASSSTDRGNGYTFGSGTRLTVV.

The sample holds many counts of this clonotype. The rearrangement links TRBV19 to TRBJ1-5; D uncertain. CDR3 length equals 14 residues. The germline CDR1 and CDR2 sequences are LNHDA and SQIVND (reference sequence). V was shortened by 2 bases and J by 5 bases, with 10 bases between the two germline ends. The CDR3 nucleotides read TGTGCCAGTAGTATAAGAAGGAACGATCAGCCCCAGCATTTT. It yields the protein CASSIRRNDQPQHF. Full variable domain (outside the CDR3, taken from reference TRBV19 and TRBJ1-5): DGGITQSPKYLFRKEGQNVTLSCEQNLNHDAMYWYRQDPGQGLRLIYYSQIVNDFQKGDIAEGYSVSREKKESFPLTVTSAQKNPTAFYLCASSIRRNDQPQHFGDGTRLSIL.

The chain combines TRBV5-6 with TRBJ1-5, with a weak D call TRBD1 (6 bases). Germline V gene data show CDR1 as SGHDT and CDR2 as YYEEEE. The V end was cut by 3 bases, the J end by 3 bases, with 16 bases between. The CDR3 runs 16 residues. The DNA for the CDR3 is TGTGCCAGCAGCTCCAAGACAGGCACCAACAATCAGCCCCAGCATTTT. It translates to CASSSKTGTNNQPQHF. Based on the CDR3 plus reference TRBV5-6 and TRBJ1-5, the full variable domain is DAGVTQSPTHLIKTRGQQVTLRCSPKSGHDTVSWYQQALGQGPQFIFQYYEEEERQRGNFPDRFSGHQFPNYSSELNVNALLLGDSALYLCASSSKTGTNNQPQHFGDGTRLSIL.

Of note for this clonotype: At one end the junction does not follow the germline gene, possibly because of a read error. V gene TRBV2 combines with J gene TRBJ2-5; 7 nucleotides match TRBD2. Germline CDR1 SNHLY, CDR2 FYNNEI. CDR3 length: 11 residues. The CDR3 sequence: CASSERETHYF. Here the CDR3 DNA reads TGTGCCAGCAGTGAGCGGGAGACCCACTACTTC.

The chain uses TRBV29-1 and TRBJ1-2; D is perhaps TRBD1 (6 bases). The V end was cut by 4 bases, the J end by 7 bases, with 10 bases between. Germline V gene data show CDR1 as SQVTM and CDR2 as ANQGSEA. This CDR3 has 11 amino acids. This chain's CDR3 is CSVGGASGYTF. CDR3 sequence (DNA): TGCAGCGTTGGGGGGGCTAGTGGCTACACCTTC.

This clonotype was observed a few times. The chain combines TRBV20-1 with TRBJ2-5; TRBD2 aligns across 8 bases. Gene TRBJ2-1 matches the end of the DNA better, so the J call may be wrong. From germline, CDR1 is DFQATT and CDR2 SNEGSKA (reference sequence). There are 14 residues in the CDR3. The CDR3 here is CSARAAGAGNEQFF. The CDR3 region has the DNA TGCAGTGCTAGAGCAGCGGGAGCAGGCAATGAGCAGTTCTTC.

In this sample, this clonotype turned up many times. CDR3 protein: CSVSPVGLAGEQYF. The CDR3 nucleotides read TGCAGCGTTTCCCCGGTGGGGCTAGCCGGCGAGCAGTACTTC. The chain couples TRBV29-1 to TRBJ2-7; D is perhaps TRBD1 or TRBD2 (5 bases each). CDR3 size: 14 residues. V was trimmed by 5 bases and J by 6 bases, leaving 20 bases between them. From germline, CDR1 is SQVTM and CDR2 ANQGSEA.

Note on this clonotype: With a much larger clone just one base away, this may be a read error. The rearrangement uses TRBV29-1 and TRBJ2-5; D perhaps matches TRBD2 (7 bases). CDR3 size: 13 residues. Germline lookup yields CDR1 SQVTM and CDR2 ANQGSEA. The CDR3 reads CSVERGGGETQCF. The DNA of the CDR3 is TGCAGCGTTGAAAGAGGGGGAGGGGAGACCCAGTGCTTC.

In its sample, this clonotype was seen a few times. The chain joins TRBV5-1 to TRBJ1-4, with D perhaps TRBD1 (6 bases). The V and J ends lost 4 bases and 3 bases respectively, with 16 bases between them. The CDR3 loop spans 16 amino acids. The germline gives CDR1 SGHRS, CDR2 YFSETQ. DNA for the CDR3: TGCGCCAGCAGCGCCGGTGGGGGGGCATCTAATGAAAAACTGTTTTTT. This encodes CASSAGGGASNEKLFF.

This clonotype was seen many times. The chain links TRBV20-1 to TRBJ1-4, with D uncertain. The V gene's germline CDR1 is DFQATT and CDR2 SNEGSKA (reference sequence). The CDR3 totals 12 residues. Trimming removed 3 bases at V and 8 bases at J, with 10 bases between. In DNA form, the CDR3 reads TGCAGTGCTAGTCGGGTTTCGGAAAAACTGTTTTTT. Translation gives CSASRVSEKLFF.

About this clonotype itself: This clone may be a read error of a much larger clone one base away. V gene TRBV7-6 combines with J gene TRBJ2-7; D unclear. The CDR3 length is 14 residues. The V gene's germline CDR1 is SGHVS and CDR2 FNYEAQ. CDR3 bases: TGTGCCAGCGGCTTAGAGGTCAGAAACTACGAGCAGTACTTC. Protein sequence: CASGLEVRNYEQYF. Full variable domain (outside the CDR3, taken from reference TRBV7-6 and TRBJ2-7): GAGVSQSPRYKVTKRGQDVALRCDPISGHVSLYWYRQALGQGPEFLTYFNYEAQQDKSGLPNDRFSAERPEGSISTLTIQRTEQRDSAMYRCASGLEVRNYEQYFGPGTRLTVT.

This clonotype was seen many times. CDR3 nucleotides: TGTGCCAGCAGCTATCGAATAGCGGGGGTCTACGAGCAGTACTTC. It codes for CASSYRIAGVYEQYF. This chain links TRBV7-9 with TRBJ2-7; 9 nucleotides agree with TRBD2. Germline CDR1 is SEHNR and CDR2 is FQNEAQ (reference sequence). CDR3 size: 15 residues. The V and J ends lost 4 bases and 3 bases, in that order; junction bases with no gene match: 7.

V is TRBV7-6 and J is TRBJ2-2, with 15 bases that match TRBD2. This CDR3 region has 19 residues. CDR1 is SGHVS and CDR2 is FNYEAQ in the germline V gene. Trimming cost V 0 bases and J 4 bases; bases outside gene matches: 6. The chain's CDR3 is CASSLAAGLAGGTTGELFF. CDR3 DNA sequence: TGTGCCAGCAGCTTAGCCGCGGGACTAGCGGGGGGCACCACCGGGGAGCTGTTTTTT. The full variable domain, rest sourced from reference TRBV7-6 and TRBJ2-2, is GAGVSQSPRYKVTKRGQDVALRCDPISGHVSLYWYRQALGQGPEFLTYFNYEAQQDKSGLPNDRFSAERPEGSISTLTIQRTEQRDSAMYRCASSLAAGLAGGTTGELFFGEGSRLTVL.

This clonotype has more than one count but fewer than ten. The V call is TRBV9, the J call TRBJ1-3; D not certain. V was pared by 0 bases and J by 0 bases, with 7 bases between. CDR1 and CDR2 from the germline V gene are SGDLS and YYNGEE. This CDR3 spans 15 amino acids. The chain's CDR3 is CASSVEGISGNTIYF. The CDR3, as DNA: TGTGCCAGCAGCGTAGAAGGCATCTCTGGAAACACCATATATTTT.

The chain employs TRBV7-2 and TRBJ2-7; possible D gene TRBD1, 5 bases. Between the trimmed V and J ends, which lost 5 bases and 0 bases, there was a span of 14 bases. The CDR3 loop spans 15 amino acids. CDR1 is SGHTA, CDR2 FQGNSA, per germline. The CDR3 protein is CASSHFRTSSYEQYF. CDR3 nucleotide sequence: TGTGCCAGCAGCCATTTCCGGACAAGCTCCTACGAGCAGTACTTC.

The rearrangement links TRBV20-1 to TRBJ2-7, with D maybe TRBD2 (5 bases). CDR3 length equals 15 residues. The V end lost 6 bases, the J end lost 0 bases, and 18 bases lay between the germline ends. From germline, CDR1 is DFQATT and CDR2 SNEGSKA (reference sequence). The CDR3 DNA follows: TGCAGTGCCAGCGGAAACACGGCAGGCTCCTACGAGCAGTACTTC. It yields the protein CSASGNTAGSYEQYF.

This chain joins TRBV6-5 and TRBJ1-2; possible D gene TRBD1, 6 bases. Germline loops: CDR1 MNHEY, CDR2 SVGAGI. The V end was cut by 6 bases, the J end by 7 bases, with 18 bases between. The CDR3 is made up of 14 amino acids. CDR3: CASRRDRSPFGYTF. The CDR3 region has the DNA TGTGCCAGCAGAAGAGACAGGTCCCCCTTTGGCTACACCTTC.

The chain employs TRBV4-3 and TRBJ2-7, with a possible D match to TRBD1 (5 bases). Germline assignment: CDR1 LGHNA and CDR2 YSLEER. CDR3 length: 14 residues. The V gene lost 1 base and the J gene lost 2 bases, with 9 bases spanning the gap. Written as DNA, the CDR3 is TGCGCCAGCAGCCAAGGTCTCAGGGCCTACGAGCAGTACTTC. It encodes CASSQGLRAYEQYF.

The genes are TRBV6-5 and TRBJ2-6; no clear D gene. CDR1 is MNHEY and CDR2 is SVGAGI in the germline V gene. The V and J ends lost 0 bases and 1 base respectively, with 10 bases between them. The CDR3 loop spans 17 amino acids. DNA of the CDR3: TGTGCCAGCAGTTACTCGAGTTGGGATTCTGGGGCCAACGTCCTGACTTTC. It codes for CASSYSSWDSGANVLTF.

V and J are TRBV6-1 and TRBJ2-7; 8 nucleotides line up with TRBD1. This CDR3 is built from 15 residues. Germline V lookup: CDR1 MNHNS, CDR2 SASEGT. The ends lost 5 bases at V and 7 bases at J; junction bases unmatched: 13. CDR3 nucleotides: TGTGCCAGCAGTTACCCGACAGGGGTAAGGGGAGAGCAGTACTTC. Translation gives CASSYPTGVRGEQYF.

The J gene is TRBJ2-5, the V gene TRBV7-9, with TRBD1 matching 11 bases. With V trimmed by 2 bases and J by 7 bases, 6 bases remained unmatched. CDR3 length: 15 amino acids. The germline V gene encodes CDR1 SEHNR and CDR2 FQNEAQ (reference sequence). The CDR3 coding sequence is TGTGCCAGCAGCTTAAGGGACAGGGGGGTGGGGACCCAGTACTTC. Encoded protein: CASSLRDRGVGTQYF. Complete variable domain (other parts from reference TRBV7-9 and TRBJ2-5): DTGVSQNPRHKITKRGQNVTFRCDPISEHNRLYWYRQTLGQGPEFLTYFQNEAQLEKSRLLSDRFSAERPKGSFSTLEIQRTEQGDSAMYLCASSLRDRGVGTQYFGPGTRLLVL.

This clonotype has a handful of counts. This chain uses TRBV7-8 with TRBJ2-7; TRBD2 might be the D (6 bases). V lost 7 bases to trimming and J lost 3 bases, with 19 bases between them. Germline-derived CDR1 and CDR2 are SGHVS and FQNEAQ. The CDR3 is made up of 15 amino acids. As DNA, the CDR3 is TGTGCCAGCAAAGCCTCGGGAGACCCCAGCTACGAGCAGTACTTC. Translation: CASKASGDPSYEQYF.

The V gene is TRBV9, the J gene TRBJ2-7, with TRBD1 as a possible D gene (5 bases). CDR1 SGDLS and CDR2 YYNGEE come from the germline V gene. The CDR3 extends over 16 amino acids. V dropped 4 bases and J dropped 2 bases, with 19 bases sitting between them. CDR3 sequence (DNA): TGTGCCAGCAGCCAAGTCCTAAGGACACCTACCTACGAGCAGTACTTC. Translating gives CASSQVLRTPTYEQYF.

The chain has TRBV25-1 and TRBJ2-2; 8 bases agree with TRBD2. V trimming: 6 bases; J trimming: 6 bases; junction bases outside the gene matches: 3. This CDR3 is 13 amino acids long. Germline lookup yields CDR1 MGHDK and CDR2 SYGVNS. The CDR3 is CASSGGAAGELFF. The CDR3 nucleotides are TGTGCCAGCAGCGGGGGGGCGGCCGGGGAGCTGTTTTTT.